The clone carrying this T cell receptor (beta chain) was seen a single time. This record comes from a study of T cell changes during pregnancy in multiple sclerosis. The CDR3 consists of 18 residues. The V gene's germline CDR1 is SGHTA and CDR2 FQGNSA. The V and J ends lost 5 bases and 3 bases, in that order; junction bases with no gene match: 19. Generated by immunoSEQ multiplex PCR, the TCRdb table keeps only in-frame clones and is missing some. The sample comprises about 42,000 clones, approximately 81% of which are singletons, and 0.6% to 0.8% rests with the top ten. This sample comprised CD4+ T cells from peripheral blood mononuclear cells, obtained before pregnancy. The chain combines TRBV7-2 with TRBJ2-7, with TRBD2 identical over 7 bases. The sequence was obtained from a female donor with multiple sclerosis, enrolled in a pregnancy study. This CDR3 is CASSRRSGLAVTFYEQYF. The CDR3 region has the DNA TGTGCCAGCAGCCGTCGCTCCGGTCTAGCGGTGACTTTCTACGAGCAGTACTTC.